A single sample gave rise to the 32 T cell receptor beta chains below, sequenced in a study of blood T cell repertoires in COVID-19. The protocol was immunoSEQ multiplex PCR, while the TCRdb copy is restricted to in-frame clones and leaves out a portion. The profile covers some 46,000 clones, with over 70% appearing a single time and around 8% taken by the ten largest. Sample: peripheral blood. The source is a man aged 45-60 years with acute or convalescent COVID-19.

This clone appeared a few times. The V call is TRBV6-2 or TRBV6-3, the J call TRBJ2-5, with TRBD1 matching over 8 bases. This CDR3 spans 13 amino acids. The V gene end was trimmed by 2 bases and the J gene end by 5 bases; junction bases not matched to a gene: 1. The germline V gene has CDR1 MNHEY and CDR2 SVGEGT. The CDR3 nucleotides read TGTGCCAGCAGTTACCGGGACAGGGAGACCCAGTACTTC. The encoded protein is CASSYRDRETQYF.

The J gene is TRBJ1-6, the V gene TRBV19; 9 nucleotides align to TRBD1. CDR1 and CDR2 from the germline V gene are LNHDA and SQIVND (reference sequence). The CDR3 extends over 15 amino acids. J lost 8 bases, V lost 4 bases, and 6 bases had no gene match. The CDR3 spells CASSTQQGAYSPLHF. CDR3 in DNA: TGTGCCAGTAGTACACAACAGGGGGCGTATTCACCCCTCCACTTT.

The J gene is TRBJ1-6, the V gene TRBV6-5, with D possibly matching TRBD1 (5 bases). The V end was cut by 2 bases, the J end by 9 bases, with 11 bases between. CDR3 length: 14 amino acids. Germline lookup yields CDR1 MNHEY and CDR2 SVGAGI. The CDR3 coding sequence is TGTGCCAGCAGTTACGGGCAGGGACTTTCACCCCTCCACTTT. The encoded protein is CASSYGQGLSPLHF.

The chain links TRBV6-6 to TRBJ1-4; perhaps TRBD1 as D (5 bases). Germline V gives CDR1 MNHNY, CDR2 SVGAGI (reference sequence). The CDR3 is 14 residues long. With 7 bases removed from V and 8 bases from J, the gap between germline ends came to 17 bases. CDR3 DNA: TGTGCCAGCACACCAACCCAGGGAAAGGAAAAACTGTTTTTT. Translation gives CASTPTQGKEKLFF.

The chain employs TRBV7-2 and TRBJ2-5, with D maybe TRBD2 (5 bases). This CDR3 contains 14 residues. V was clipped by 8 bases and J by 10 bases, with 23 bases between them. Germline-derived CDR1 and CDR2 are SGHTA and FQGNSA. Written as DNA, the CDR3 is TGTGCCAGCGGTTTGTTGCGGGCGCTTAAGAGCCAGTACTTC. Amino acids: CASGLLRALKSQYF.

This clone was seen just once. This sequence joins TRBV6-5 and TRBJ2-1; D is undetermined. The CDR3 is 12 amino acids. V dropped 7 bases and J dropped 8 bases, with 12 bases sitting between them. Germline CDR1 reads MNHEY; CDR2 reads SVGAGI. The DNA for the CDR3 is TGTGCCAGCACCACCCCAGGCCATGAGCAGTTCTTC. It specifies CASTTPGHEQFF.

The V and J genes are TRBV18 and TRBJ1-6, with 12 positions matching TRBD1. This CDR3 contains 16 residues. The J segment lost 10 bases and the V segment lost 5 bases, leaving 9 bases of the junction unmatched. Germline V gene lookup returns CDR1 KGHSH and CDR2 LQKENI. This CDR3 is CASSASGQGANSPLHF. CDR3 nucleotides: TGTGCCAGCTCAGCATCGGGACAGGGGGCGAACTCACCCCTCCACTTT.

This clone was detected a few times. The CDR3 here is CASSIRVPGELFF. The CDR3 bases are TGCGCCAGCAGTATCAGGGTCCCCGGGGAGCTGTTTTTT. This chain uses TRBV10-2 with TRBJ2-2; D is possibly TRBD1 (5 bases). The CDR3 has 13 amino acids. V lost 5 bases, J lost 6 bases, and 10 bases lay in between. Germline V gene data show CDR1 as WSHSY and CDR2 as SAAADI.

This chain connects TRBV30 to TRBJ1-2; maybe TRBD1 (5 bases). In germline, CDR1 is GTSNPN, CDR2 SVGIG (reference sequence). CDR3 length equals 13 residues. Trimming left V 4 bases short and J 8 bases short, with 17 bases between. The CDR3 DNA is TGTGCCTGGACGCGGTGGCAGGGCTTCGGCTACACCTTC. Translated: CAWTRWQGFGYTF.

CDR3 region: CASSLDGQGREAFF. The CDR3 nucleotides are TGTGCCAGCAGCTTAGATGGACAGGGCAGGGAAGCTTTCTTT. This chain connects TRBV11-3 to TRBJ1-1, with 8 nucleotides matching TRBD1. This CDR3 is 14 amino acids long. Germline V lookup: CDR1 SGHNT, CDR2 YENEEA. V lost 0 bases, J lost 8 bases, and 5 bases stayed unmatched.

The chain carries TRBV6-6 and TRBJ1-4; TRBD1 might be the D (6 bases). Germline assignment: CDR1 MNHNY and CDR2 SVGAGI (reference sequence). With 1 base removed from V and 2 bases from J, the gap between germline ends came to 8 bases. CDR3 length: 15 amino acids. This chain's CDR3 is CASSYYRATNEKLFF. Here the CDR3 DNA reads TGTGCCAGCAGTTACTACAGGGCGACTAATGAAAAACTGTTTTTT.

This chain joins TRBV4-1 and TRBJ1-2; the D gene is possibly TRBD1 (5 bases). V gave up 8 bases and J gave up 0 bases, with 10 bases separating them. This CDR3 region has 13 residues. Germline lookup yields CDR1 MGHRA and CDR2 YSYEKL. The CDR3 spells CASSGLSNYGYTF. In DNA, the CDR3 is TGCGCCAGCTCAGGGCTTTCTAACTATGGCTACACCTTC.

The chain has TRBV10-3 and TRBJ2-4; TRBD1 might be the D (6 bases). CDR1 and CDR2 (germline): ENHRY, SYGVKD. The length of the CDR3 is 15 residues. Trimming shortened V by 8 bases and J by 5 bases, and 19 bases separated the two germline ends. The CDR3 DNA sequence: TGTGCCATCGGGGTGGCAACAGGGATGGAAAACATTCAGTACTTC. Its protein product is CAIGVATGMENIQYF.

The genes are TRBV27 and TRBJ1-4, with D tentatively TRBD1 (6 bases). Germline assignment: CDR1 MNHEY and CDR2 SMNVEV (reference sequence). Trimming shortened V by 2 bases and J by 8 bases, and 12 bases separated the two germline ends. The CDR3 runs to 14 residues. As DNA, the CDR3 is TGTGCCAGCAGTTTAACAGGGTTGGTGGAAAAACTGTTTTTT. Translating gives CASSLTGLVEKLFF. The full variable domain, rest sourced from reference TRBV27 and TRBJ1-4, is EAQVTQNPRYLITVTGKKLTVTCSQNMNHEYMSWYRQDPGLGLRQIYYSMNVEVTDKGDVPEGYKVSRKEKRNFPLILESPSPNQTSLYFCASSLTGLVEKLFFGSGTQLSVL.

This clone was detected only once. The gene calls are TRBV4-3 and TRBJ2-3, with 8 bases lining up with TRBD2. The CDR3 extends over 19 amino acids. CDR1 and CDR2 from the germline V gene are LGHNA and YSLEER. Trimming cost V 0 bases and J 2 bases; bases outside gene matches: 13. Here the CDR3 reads CASSQDYKGGGGHTDTQYF. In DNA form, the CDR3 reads TGCGCCAGCAGCCAAGATTATAAGGGGGGCGGGGGGCACACAGATACGCAGTATTTT.

The CDR3 bases are TGCGCCAGCAGCCCCGACACTTCTGGGGCCAACGTCCTGACTTTC. It specifies CASSPDTSGANVLTF. The J gene is TRBJ2-6, the V gene TRBV5-1; no firm D call. CDR3 size: 15 residues. CDR1 is SGHRS and CDR2 is YFSETQ in the germline V gene. Trimming left V 4 bases short and J 1 base short, with 9 bases between.

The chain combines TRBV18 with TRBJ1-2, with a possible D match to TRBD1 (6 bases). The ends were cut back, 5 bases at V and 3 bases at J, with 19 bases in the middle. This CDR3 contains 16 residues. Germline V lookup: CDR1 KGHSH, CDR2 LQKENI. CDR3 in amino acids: CASSSRYTGFDYGYTF. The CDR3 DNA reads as TGTGCCAGCTCATCGCGATATACAGGGTTCGACTATGGCTACACCTTC.

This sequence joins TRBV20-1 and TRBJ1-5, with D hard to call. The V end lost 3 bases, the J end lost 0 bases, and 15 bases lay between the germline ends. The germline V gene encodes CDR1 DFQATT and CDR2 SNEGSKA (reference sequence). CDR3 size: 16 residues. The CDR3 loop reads CSASESTPYSNQPQHF. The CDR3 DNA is TGCAGTGCTAGTGAATCGACACCATATAGCAATCAGCCCCAGCATTTT.

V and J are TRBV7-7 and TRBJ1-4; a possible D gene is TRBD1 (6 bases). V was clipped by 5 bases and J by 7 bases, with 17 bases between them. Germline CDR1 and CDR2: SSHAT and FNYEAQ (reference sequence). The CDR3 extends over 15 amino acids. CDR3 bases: TGTGCCAGCAGCCAGACAGGTGCCGTTGGTGAAAAACTGTTTTTT. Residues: CASSQTGAVGEKLFF.

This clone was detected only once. The CDR3 DNA reads as TGCAGCGTCTATCCGGGACAGCACAATGAGCAGTTCTTC. Translation: CSVYPGQHNEQFF. The chain couples TRBV29-1 to TRBJ2-1; 7 bases fit TRBD1. CDR3 length: 13 residues. Trimming removed 6 bases from V and 5 bases from J; junction bases left unmatched: 7. CDR1 SQVTM and CDR2 ANQGSEA come from the germline V gene.

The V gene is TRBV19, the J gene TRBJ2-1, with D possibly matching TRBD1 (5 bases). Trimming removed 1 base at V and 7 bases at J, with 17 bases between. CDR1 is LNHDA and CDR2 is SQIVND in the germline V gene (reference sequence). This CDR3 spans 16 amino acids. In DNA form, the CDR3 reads TGTGCCAGTAGTATAGGTCGTGCACTCTCAGGGAATGAGCAGTTCTTC. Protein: CASSIGRALSGNEQFF.

DNA of the CDR3: TGCGCCAGCAGCTTGGTTCTAGCCGTTCAAGAGACCCAGTACTTC. Its protein product is CASSLVLAVQETQYF. The chain is built from TRBV5-1 and TRBJ2-5; possible D gene TRBD2, 5 bases. V was shortened by 0 bases and J by 2 bases, with 11 bases between the two germline ends. The V gene's germline CDR1 is SGHRS and CDR2 YFSETQ. This CDR3 region has 15 residues.

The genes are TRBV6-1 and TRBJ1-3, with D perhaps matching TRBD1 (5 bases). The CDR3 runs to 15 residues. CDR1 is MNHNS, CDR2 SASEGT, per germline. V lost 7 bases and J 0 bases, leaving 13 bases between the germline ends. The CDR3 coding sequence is TGTGCCAGCAAACACAGGTCCAGCTCTGGAAACACCATATATTTT. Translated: CASKHRSSSGNTIYF.

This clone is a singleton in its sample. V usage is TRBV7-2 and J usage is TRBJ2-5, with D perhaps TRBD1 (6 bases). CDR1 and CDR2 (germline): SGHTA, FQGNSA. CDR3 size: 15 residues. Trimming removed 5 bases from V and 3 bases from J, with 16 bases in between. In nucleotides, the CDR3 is TGTGCCAGCAGCGGCCTGGGACACCCTAAAGAGACCCAGTACTTC. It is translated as CASSGLGHPKETQYF.

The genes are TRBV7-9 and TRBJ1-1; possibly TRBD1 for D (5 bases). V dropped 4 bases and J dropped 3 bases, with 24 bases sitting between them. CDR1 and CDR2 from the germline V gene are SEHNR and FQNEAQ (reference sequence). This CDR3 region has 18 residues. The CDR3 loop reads CASSSSGGWRPLDTEAFF. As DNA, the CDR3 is TGTGCCAGCAGCTCATCCGGGGGGTGGAGACCGTTGGACACTGAAGCTTTCTTT.

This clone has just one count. As DNA, the CDR3 is TGTGCCAGCAGCTTCGACAGATACCAAGAGACCCAGTACTTC. Translation gives CASSFDRYQETQYF. The chain recombines TRBV5-4 with TRBJ2-5; tentative D call: TRBD1 (5 bases). V lost 2 bases to trimming and J lost 0 bases, with 8 bases between them. CDR1 and CDR2 (germline): SGHNT, YYREEE (reference sequence). The CDR3 is 14 amino acids.

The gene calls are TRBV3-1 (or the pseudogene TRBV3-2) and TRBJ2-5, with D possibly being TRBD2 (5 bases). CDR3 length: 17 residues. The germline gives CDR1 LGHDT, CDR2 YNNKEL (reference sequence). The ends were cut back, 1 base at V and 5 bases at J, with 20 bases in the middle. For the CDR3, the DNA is TGTGCCAGCAGCCAAGCGGGATCTTTTTTATTCGAGGAGACCCAGTACTTC. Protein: CASSQAGSFLFEETQYF.

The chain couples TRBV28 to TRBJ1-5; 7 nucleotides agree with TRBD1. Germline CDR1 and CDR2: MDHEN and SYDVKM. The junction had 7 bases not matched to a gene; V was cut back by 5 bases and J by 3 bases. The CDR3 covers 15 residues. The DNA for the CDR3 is TGTGCCAGCAGTGCCATCGACAGGGCCAATCAGCCCCAGCATTTT. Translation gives CASSAIDRANQPQHF.

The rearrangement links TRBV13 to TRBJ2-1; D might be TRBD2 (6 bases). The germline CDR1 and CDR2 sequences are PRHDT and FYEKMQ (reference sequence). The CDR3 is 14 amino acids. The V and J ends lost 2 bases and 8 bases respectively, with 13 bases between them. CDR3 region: CASSLRRGRYEQFF. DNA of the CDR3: TGTGCCAGCAGCTTAAGGCGGGGTCGGTATGAGCAGTTCTTC.

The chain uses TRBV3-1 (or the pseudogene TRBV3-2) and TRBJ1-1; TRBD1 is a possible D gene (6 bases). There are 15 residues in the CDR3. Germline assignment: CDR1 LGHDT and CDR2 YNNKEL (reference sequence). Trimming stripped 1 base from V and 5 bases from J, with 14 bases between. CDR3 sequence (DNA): TGTGCCAGCAGCCAAGGTGGGGGCGAGGTGACTGAAGCTTTCTTT. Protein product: CASSQGGGEVTEAFF.

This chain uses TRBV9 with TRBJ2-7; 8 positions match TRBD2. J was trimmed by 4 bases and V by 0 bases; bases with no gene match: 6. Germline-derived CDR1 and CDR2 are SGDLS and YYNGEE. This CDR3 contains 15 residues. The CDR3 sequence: CASSVAAGAVYEQYF. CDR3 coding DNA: TGTGCCAGCAGCGTAGCAGCGGGAGCTGTTTACGAGCAGTACTTC.

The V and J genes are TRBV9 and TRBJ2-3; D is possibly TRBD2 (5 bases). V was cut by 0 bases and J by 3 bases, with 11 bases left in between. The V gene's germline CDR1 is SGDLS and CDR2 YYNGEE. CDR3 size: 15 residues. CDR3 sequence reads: CASSVGNPGTDTQYF. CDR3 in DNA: TGTGCCAGCAGCGTAGGAAATCCGGGGACAGATACGCAGTATTTT.